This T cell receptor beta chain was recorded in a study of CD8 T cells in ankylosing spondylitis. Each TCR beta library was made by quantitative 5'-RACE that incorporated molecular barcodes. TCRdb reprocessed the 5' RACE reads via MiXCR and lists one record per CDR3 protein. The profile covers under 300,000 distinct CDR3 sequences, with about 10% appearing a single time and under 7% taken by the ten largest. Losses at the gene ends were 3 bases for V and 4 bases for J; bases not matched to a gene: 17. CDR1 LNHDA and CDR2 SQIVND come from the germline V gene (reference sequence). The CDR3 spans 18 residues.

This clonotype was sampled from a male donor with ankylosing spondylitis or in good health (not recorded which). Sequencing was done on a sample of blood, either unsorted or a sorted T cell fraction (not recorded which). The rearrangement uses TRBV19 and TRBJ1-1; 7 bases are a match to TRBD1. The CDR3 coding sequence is TGTGCCAGTAGTATCTTCGGGAGGGGGCGCCGGGCCGGCACTGAAGCTTTCTTT. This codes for CASSIFGRGRRAGTEAFF.